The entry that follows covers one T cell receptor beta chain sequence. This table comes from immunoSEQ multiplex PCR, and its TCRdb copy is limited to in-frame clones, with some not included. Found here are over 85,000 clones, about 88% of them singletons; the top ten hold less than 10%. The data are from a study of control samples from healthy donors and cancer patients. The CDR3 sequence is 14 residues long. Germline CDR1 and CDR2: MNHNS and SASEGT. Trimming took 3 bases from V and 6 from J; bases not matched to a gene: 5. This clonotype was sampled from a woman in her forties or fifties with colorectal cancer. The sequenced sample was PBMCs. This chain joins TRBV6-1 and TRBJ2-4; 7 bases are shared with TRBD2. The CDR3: CASSDGGLRNIQYF. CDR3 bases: TGTGCCAGCAGTGACGGGGGGTTAAGAAACATTCAGTACTTC.